A selection of T cell receptor beta chains follows, all from one sample in a study of vaccination and CD4 T cells after COVID-19. From the PCR reads, TCRdb called clonotypes with MiXCR, one entry per CDR3 protein. The sample records approximately 18,000 distinct CDR3 sequences, about 40% being singletons. Their cognate antigens are unknown. Source: CD4+ T cells from blood, cultured in vitro, taken about 7 months after SARS-CoV-2 vaccination. Receptor source: a human donor who had recovered from COVID-19. The CDR3 runs from the conserved cysteine through the conserved F or W. The D gene is left open where the match is weak. The size of a clone is reported for some rows only, either as once, few or many, or as a class for expanded clones.

>TRBD1|TRBV6-1|TRBJ1-1|few
TGTGCCAGCAGTACAGACAGGGGCACTGAAGCTTTCTTT
CASSTDRGTEAFF
>TRBD1|TRBV6-1|TRBJ1-2|few
TGTGCCAGCAGATCAACAGGGGGCGCGTCTGGCTACACCTTC
CASRSTGGASGYTF
>TRBD1|TRBV7-6|TRBJ2-5|few
TGTGCCAGCAGCTTAGTGGCAGGGGGCGTTAAGACCCAGTACTTC
CASSLVAGGVKTQYF
>.|TRBV24-1|TRBJ2-2|.
TGTGCCACCAGGGAGGGAGCTACCTCGAACACCGGGGAGCTGTTTTTT
CATREGATSNTGELFF
>.|TRBV6-4|TRBJ2-2|.
TGTGCCAGCAACCCCCGGGGCTATAGGAACACCGGGGAGCTGTTTTTT
CASNPRGYRNTGELFF
>.|TRBV15|TRBJ2-7|.
TGTGCCACCAGCAGAGGGACCGGGACGATCCAAACCTACGAGCAGTACTTC
CATSRGTGTIQTYEQYF
>.|TRBV2|TRBJ1-1|.
TGTGCCAGCACCCAACAGGGGAACACTGAAGCTTTCTTT
CASTQQGNTEAFF
>TRBD2|TRBV6-5|TRBJ2-2|once
TGTGCCAGCAGTTATCTGGGACTACCAACCGGGGAGCTGTTTTTT
CASSYLGLPTGELFF
>TRBD1|TRBV5-1|TRBJ1-6|.
TGCGCCAGCAGCTTGCTTGGGACAGGCTATAATTCACCCCTCCACTTT
CASSLLGTGYNSPLHF
>.|TRBV6-4|TRBJ2-7|once
TGTGCCAGCAGTGACTCCCGTCAGGGGCCATACTACGAGCAGTACTTC
CASSDSRQGPYYEQYF
>TRBD1|TRBV11-3|TRBJ2-7|few
TGTGCCAGCAGCTTAGAGCGGACAGGGGGGGCCTACGAGCAGTACTTC
CASSLERTGGAYEQYF
>.|TRBV6-1|TRBJ1-6|.
TGTGCCAGCAGTCGTGGGACACACTCAGAGACGCCCCTCCACTTT
CASSRGTHSETPLHF
>.|TRBV15|TRBJ1-3|.
TGTGCCACCAGCAGAGCCGGGGACTCTGGAAACACCATATATTTT
CATSRAGDSGNTIYF
>.|TRBV4-3|TRBJ2-2|once
TGCGCCAGCAGCCAGCAACAGAACACCGGGGAGCTGTTTTTT
CASSQQQNTGELFF
>TRBD1|TRBV7-2|TRBJ2-2|.
TGTGCCAGCAACTTCGGGACAGGGTTTGCCGGGGAGCTGTTTTTT
CASNFGTGFAGELFF
>.|TRBV20-1|TRBJ2-1|once
TGCAGTGCTAGAACCCCGGATGGCAGCTCCTACAATGAGCAGTTCTTC
CSARTPDGSSYNEQFF
>TRBD1|TRBV27|TRBJ1-1|.
TGTGCCAGCAGCCCCACAGGGGCCGGGAACACTGAAGCTTTCTTT
CASSPTGAGNTEAFF
>TRBD2|TRBV20-1|TRBJ2-1|.
TGCAGTGCCAGCCCGACTAGCGGGGAATACAATGAGCAGTTCTTC
CSASPTSGEYNEQFF
>TRBD2|TRBV20-1|TRBJ2-3|few
TGCAGTGCTACCAGCGGGGGAGCGGATACGCAGTATTTT
CSATSGGADTQYF
>TRBD1|TRBV7-9|TRBJ2-7|.
TGTGCCAGCAGCCCGAGACCCCTGGGATCAGGTTACAGGGGGATCGACGAGCAGTACTTC
CASSPRPLGSGYRGIDEQYF
>.|TRBV6-1|TRBJ2-1|few
TGTGCCAGCATTGAGGGGACGTATCTCTACAATGAGCAGTTCTTC
CASIEGTYLYNEQFF
>TRBD2|TRBV15|TRBJ2-7|few
TGTGCCACCAGCAGAGATACACTAGCGGGAGTGGCGGAGCAGTACTTC
CATSRDTLAGVAEQYF
>.|TRBV5-4|TRBJ2-7|.
TGTGCCAGCAGTCCGGGACTCCAGACCTACGAGCAGTACTTC
CASSPGLQTYEQYF
>.|TRBV14|TRBJ1-2|few
TGTGCCAGCAGCCAAGAACTAGGGGACTATGGCTACACCTTC
CASSQELGDYGYTF
>TRBD2|TRBV2|TRBJ2-3|.
TGTGCCAGCAGCGTAGTAGCGGGTACGCAGTATTTT
CASSVVAGTQYF
>TRBD1|TRBV29-1|TRBJ2-5|.
TGCAGCGTTGAAGGGGCCTTAGACAGGGGATTGCAAGAGACCCAGTACTTC
CSVEGALDRGLQETQYF